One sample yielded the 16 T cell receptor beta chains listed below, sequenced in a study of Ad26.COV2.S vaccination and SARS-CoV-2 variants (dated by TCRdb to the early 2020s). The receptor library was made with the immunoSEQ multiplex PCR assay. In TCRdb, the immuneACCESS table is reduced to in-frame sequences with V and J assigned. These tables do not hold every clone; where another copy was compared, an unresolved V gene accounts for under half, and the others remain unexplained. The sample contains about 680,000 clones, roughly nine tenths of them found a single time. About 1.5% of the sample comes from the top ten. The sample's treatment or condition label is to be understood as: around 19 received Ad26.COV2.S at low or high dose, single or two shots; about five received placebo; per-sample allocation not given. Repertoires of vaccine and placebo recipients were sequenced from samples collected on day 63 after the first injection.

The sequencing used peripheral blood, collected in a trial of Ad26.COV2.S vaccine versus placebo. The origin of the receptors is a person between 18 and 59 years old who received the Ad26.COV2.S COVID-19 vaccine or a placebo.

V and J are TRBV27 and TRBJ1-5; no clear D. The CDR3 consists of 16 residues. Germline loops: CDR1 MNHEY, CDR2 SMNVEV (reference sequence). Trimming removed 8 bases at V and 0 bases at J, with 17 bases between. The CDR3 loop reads CASAKTSGVSNQPQHF. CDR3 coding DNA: TGTGCCAGCGCTAAGACGAGCGGTGTTAGCAATCAGCCCCAGCATTTT.

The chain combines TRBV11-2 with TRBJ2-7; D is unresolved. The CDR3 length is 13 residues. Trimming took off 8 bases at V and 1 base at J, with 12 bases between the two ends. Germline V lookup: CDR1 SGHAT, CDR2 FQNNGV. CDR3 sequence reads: CASSVGVSYEQYF. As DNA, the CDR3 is TGTGCCAGCTCCGTTGGGGTTTCCTACGAGCAGTACTTC.

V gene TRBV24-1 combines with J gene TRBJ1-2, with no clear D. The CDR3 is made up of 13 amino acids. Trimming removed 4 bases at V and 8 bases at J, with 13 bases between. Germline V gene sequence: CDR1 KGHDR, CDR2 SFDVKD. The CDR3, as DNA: TGTGCCACCAGTGAAGGGCCGGGCGGGGGCTACACCTTC. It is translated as CATSEGPGGGYTF.

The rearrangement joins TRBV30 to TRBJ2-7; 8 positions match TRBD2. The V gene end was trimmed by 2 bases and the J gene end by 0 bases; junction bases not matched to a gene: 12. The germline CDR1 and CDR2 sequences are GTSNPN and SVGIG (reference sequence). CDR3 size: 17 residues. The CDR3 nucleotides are TGTGCCTGGAGTCGGTCCAGCGGGGGTCTTAGCTCCTACGAGCAGTACTTC. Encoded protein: CAWSRSSGGLSSYEQYF.

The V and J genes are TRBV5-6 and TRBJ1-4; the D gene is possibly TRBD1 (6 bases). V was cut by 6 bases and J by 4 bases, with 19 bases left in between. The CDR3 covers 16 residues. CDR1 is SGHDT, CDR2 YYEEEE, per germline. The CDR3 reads CASNILGASHNEKLFF. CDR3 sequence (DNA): TGTGCCAGCAACATCCTGGGGGCGAGTCATAATGAAAAACTGTTTTTT.

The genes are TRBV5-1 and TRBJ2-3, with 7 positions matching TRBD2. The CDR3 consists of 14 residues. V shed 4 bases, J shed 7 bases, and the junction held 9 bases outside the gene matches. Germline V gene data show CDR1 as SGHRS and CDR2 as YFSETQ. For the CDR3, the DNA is TGCGCCAGCAGCCCGCTGCAGGGACTAAATACGCAGTATTTT. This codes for CASSPLQGLNTQYF.

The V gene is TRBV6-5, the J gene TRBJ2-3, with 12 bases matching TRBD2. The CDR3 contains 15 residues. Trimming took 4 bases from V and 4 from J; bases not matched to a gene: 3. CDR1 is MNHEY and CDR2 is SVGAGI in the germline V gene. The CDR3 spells CASSSLAGGADTQYF. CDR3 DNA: TGTGCCAGCAGTTCTCTAGCGGGGGGGGCAGATACGCAGTATTTT.

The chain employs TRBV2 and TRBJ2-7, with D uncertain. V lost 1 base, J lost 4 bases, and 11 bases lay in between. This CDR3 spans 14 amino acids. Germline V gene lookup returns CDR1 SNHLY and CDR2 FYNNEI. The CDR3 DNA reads TGTGCCAGCAGTGAAGGACGCCTACTGTACGAGCAGTACTTC. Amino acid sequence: CASSEGRLLYEQYF.

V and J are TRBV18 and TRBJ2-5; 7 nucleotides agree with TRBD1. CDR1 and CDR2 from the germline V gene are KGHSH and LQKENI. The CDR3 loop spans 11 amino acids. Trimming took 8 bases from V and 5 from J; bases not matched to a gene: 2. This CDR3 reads CASTRGETQYF. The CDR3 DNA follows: TGTGCCAGCACCAGGGGGGAGACCCAGTACTTC.

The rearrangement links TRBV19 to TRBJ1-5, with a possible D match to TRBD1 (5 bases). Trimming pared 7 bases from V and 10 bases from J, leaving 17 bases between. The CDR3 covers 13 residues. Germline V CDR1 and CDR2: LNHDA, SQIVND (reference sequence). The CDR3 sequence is CASTGGGIIPQHF. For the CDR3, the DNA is TGTGCCAGTACCGGGGGGGGGATAATACCCCAGCATTTT.

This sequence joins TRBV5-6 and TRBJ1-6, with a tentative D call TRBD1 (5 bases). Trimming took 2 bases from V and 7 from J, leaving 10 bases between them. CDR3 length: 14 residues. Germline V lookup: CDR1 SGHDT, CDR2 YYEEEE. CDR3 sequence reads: CASSFRPGNSPLHF. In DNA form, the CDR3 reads TGTGCCAGCAGCTTCCGGCCAGGGAATTCACCCCTCCACTTT.

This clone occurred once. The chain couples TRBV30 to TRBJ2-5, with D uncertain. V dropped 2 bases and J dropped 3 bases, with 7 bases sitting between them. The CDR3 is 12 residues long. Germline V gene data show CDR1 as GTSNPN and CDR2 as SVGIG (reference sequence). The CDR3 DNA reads TGTGCCTGGAGTTGGGCCAAAGAGACCCAGTACTTC. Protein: CAWSWAKETQYF.

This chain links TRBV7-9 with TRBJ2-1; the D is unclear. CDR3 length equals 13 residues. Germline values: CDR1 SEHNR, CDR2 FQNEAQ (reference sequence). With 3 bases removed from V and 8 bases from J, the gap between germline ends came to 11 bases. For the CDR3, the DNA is TGTGCCAGCAGCTTCGACCTTACAGATGAGCAGTTCTTC. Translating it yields CASSFDLTDEQFF.

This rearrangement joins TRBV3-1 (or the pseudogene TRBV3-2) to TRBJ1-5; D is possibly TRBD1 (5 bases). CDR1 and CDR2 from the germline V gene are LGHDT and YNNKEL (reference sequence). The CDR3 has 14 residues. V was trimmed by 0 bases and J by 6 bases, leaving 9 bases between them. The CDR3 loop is CASSQDGGGQPQHF. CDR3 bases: TGTGCCAGCAGCCAAGATGGGGGGGGTCAGCCCCAGCATTTT.

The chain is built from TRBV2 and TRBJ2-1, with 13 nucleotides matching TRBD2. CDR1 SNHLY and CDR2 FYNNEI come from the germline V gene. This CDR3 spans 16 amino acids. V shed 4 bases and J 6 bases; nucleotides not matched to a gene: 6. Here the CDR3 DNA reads TGTGCCAGCAGTGGGGGGGGACTAGCGGGACCCAATGAGCAGTTCTTC. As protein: CASSGGGLAGPNEQFF.

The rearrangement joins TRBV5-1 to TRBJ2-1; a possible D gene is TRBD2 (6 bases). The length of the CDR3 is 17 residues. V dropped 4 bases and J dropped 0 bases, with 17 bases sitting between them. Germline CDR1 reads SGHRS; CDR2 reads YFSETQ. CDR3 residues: CASSPFLAQSSYNEQFF. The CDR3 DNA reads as TGCGCCAGCAGCCCTTTTCTAGCGCAGAGCTCCTACAATGAGCAGTTCTTC.